These 27 T cell receptor beta chains were all obtained from the same sample, sequenced in a study of OX40 agonist ivuxolimab in advanced cancers. The data were produced by immunoSEQ multiplex PCR, yet TCRdb's version contains in-frame clones alone and is incomplete. This table has approximately 100,000 clones, approximately 90% appearing once. Specimen: CD4+ or CD8+ T cells sorted from blood, collected in a trial of the OX40 agonist ivuxolimab. These receptors were collected from an adult with an advanced solid tumor such as melanoma, head and neck, liver or kidney cancer.

The chain has TRBV27 and TRBJ2-7; perhaps TRBD1 as D (6 bases). Germline CDR1 and CDR2: MNHEY and SMNVEV (reference sequence). The CDR3 runs 12 residues. The V end was cut by 6 bases, the J end by 7 bases, with 13 bases between. The CDR3 sequence is CASSPTGREQYF. The DNA of the CDR3 is TGTGCCAGCAGCCCCACAGGGAGAGAGCAGTACTTC.

This sequence joins TRBV5-4 and TRBJ2-1; possible D gene TRBD2, 6 bases. Looked up from germline, CDR1 is SGHNT and CDR2 is YYREEE (reference sequence). V dropped 0 bases and J dropped 0 bases, with 13 bases sitting between them. The CDR3 has 17 residues. CDR3 sequence reads: CASSLVGKGLSYNEQFF. DNA for the CDR3: TGTGCCAGCAGCTTGGTTGGGAAGGGACTCTCCTACAATGAGCAGTTCTTC. Full variable domain (remainder filled in from reference TRBV5-4 and TRBJ2-1): ETGVTQSPTHLIKTRGQQVTLRCSSQSGHNTVSWYQQALGQGPQFIFQYYREEENGRGNFPPRFSGLQFPNYSSELNVNALELDDSALYLCASSLVGKGLSYNEQFFGPGTRLTVL.

This rearrangement joins TRBV2 to TRBJ1-5; D gene uncertain. Germline CDR1 reads SNHLY; CDR2 reads FYNNEI. Trimming cost V 6 bases and J 0 bases, with 9 bases left between them. The CDR3 runs 14 residues. The CDR3 sequence: CASREHDSNQPQHF. The CDR3 nucleotides are TGTGCCAGCAGAGAACACGATAGCAATCAGCCCCAGCATTTT.

The rearrangement links TRBV6-5 to TRBJ2-1, with 7 bases fitting TRBD1. The CDR3 extends over 15 amino acids. Germline CDR1 is MNHEY and CDR2 is SVGAGI. Trimming cost V 9 bases and J 2 bases; bases outside gene matches: 10. In DNA, the CDR3 is TGTGCCAGTCAATTAAGGGGGCTGACCTACAATGAGCAGTTCTTC. Protein: CASQLRGLTYNEQFF.

The rearrangement links TRBV5-6 to TRBJ1-2, with 7 positions matching TRBD1. V lost 4 bases to trimming and J lost 4 bases; unmatched junction nucleotides: 7. The CDR3 has 14 residues. The germline V gene encodes CDR1 SGHDT and CDR2 YYEEEE. DNA of the CDR3: TGTGCCAGCAGCGTAAAGGGACAGCGCTATGGCTACACCTTC. Amino acid sequence: CASSVKGQRYGYTF.

The genes are TRBV28 and TRBJ2-7; D not resolved. The CDR3 loop spans 12 amino acids. The germline V and J ends were trimmed by 5 bases and 6 bases, with 11 bases remaining between them. The germline V gene has CDR1 MDHEN and CDR2 SYDVKM. The CDR3 coding sequence is TGTGCCAGCAGTCCCCCGCAAATCGAGCAGTACTTC. It codes for CASSPPQIEQYF.

As for this clone: Other DNA sequences within the sample encode an identical CDR3. The V call is TRBV7-2, the J call TRBJ1-3; 7 bases agree with TRBD1. Germline-derived CDR1 and CDR2 are SGHTA and FQGNSA. The CDR3 runs to 15 residues. J was trimmed by 2 bases and V by 1 base; bases with no gene match: 2. The CDR3 DNA is TGTGCCAGCAGCTTAGGGGGGACAGCTGGAAACACCATATATTTT. The encoded protein is CASSLGGTAGNTIYF.

The chain joins TRBV18 to TRBJ2-2; no clear D. The CDR3 length is 16 residues. Germline V lookup: CDR1 KGHSH, CDR2 LQKENI. With 2 bases removed from V and 0 bases from J, the gap between germline ends came to 10 bases. The CDR3 DNA sequence: TGTGCCAGCTCACCATCCGAGTTCGCGAACACCGGGGAGCTGTTTTTT. It encodes CASSPSEFANTGELFF.

As DNA, the CDR3 is TGTGCCAGCAGTCCCCCGACAGGGGGCTATCAGCCCCAGCATTTT. Translating it yields CASSPPTGGYQPQHF. This rearrangement joins TRBV28 to TRBJ1-5; the match to TRBD1 covers 10 bases. Trimming at V came to 5 bases and at J to 5 bases, leaving 6 bases not matched to a gene. The CDR3 spans 15 residues. Germline V gives CDR1 MDHEN, CDR2 SYDVKM.

This clone has a single count. The chain recombines TRBV7-9 with TRBJ2-5; 7 nucleotides align to TRBD2. Germline CDR1 and CDR2: SEHNR and FQNEAQ (reference sequence). The CDR3 is 15 amino acids. Trimming at V came to 6 bases and at J to 4 bases, leaving 11 bases not matched to a gene. This CDR3 is CASSPNLGLLETQYF. The CDR3 region has the DNA TGTGCCAGCAGTCCCAACTTGGGACTATTAGAGACCCAGTACTTC.

The chain carries TRBV10-2 and TRBJ2-7; TRBD1 aligns across 7 bases. Germline trimming cut 6 bases from V and 0 bases from J; bases unmatched to any gene: 8. This CDR3 is built from 15 residues. In germline, CDR1 is WSHSY, CDR2 SAAADI. CDR3 DNA sequence: TGCGCCAGCAGCGAGGGGGCAGTTAGCTCCTACGAGCAGTACTTC. Amino acids: CASSEGAVSSYEQYF.

V is TRBV28 and J is TRBJ1-1; D gene uncertain. The V and J ends lost 5 bases and 0 bases respectively, with 13 bases between them. Germline V CDR1 and CDR2: MDHEN, SYDVKM. This CDR3 is built from 15 residues. The CDR3 region has the DNA TGTGCCAGCAGTACCCCGCGCTCCATGAACACTGAAGCTTTCTTT. The encoded protein is CASSTPRSMNTEAFF. Full variable domain (remainder filled in from reference TRBV28 and TRBJ1-1): DVKVTQSSRYLVKRTGEKVFLECVQDMDHENMFWYRQDPGLGLRLIYFSYDVKMKEKGDIPEGYSVSREKKERFSLILESASTNQTSMYLCASSTPRSMNTEAFFGQGTRLTVV.

This chain links TRBV4-3 with TRBJ2-7; TRBD1 aligns across 9 bases. This CDR3 spans 16 amino acids. Germline CDR1 reads LGHNA; CDR2 reads YSLEER. Germline trimming cut 2 bases from V and 6 bases from J; bases unmatched to any gene: 11. The DNA for the CDR3 is TGCGCCAGCAGCCAAAATTTGTGGACAGGGGTAATCGAGCAGTACTTC. As protein: CASSQNLWTGVIEQYF.

This rearrangement joins TRBV28 to TRBJ2-2, with D possibly being TRBD1 or TRBD2 (5 bases each). The ends were cut back, 7 bases at V and 5 bases at J, with 20 bases in the middle. The CDR3 runs 16 residues. In germline, CDR1 is MDHEN, CDR2 SYDVKM. The CDR3 sequence: CASTAPGTHRTGELFF. Written as DNA, the CDR3 is TGTGCCAGCACCGCACCCGGGACCCATCGTACCGGGGAGCTGTTTTTT.

This chain joins TRBV6-1 and TRBJ1-2; a possible D gene is TRBD1 (5 bases). The germline CDR1 and CDR2 sequences are MNHNS and SASEGT. The CDR3 sequence is 15 residues long. V lost 6 bases to trimming and J lost 4 bases, with 18 bases between them. The DNA for the CDR3 is TGTGCCAGCAGCCCCGGGGGGGGAGGTGGCTATGGCTACACCTTC. Amino acid sequence: CASSPGGGGGYGYTF.

The rearrangement links TRBV5-1 to TRBJ1-2; 9 bases are shared with TRBD1. The germline V gene encodes CDR1 SGHRS and CDR2 YFSETQ. Trimming took 0 bases from V and 6 from J; bases not matched to a gene: 18. CDR3 length equals 19 residues. CDR3 in DNA: TGCGCCAGCAGCTTGGCGCCCCCGGGACAGGGTTGGAGCTCCAATGGCTACACCTTC. It translates to CASSLAPPGQGWSSNGYTF.

V and J are TRBV7-2 and TRBJ2-5, with 8 nucleotides matching TRBD2. Looked up from germline, CDR1 is SGHTA and CDR2 is FQGNSA. CDR3 length equals 16 residues. After removal of 2 bases from V and 0 bases from J, the junction contained 5 bases not matched to a gene. The CDR3 bases are TGTGCCAGCAGCTTACTTGGCGGGGGGTACCAAGAGACCCAGTACTTC. As protein: CASSLLGGGYQETQYF. The full variable domain, rest sourced from reference TRBV7-2 and TRBJ2-5, is GAGVSQSPSNKVTEKGKDVELRCDPISGHTALYWYRQSLGQGLEFLIYFQGNSAPDKSGLPSDRFSAERTGGSVSTLTIQRTQQEDSAVYLCASSLLGGGYQETQYFGPGTRLLVL.

This rearrangement joins TRBV19 to TRBJ2-1; D gene ambiguous. Germline V gene sequence: CDR1 LNHDA, CDR2 SQIVND (reference sequence). The CDR3 length is 15 residues. V was cut by 3 bases and J by 0 bases, with 9 bases left in between. CDR3 loop: CASSMSLSSYNEQFF. The CDR3 nucleotides read TGTGCCAGTAGTATGTCACTAAGCTCCTACAATGAGCAGTTCTTC.

This chain joins TRBV5-1 and TRBJ1-4, with 8 positions matching TRBD1. Germline values: CDR1 SGHRS, CDR2 YFSETQ. This CDR3 spans 13 amino acids. J was trimmed by 3 bases and V by 7 bases; bases with no gene match: 2. The CDR3, as DNA: TGCGCCAGCGGACAGGGTGCTAATGAAAAACTGTTTTTT. Protein product: CASGQGANEKLFF.

The chain combines TRBV11-2 with TRBJ1-2; D not certain. CDR3 length equals 13 residues. Germline V lookup: CDR1 SGHAT, CDR2 FQNNGV. V was pared by 1 base and J by 8 bases, with 11 bases between. CDR3 amino acids: CASSLVFQEGYTF. CDR3 in DNA: TGTGCCAGCAGCTTAGTCTTCCAAGAGGGCTACACCTTC.

V usage is TRBV7-9 and J usage is TRBJ2-5; D unclear. Trimming removed 1 base at V and 2 bases at J, with 11 bases between. CDR3 size: 15 residues. Germline V gene lookup returns CDR1 SEHNR and CDR2 FQNEAQ (reference sequence). The CDR3 nucleotides are TGTGCCAGCAGCTTAGAAGGGCGCAGGCAAGAGACCCAGTACTTC. Its translation: CASSLEGRRQETQYF. The whole variable domain, filled in from reference TRBV7-9 and TRBJ2-5, reads DTGVSQNPRHKITKRGQNVTFRCDPISEHNRLYWYRQTLGQGPEFLTYFQNEAQLEKSRLLSDRFSAERPKGSFSTLEIQRTEQGDSAMYLCASSLEGRRQETQYFGPGTRLLVL.

V and J are TRBV15 and TRBJ1-1, with a weak D call TRBD1 (5 bases). Germline V gives CDR1 LNHNV, CDR2 YYDKDF (reference sequence). The CDR3 is made up of 13 amino acids. With 3 bases removed from V and 5 bases from J, the gap between germline ends came to 10 bases. The CDR3 region has the DNA TGTGCCACCAGCAGGGGGACGACAACTGAAGCTTTCTTT. Encoded protein: CATSRGTTTEAFF.

This clone came up once. This chain links TRBV10-3 with TRBJ2-3; D call uncertain. Germline lookup yields CDR1 ENHRY and CDR2 SYGVKD. The CDR3 covers 12 residues. With 3 bases removed from V and 2 bases from J, the gap between germline ends came to 3 bases. Written as DNA, the CDR3 is TGTGCCATCAGTGACCACACAGATACGCAGTATTTT. Residues: CAISDHTDTQYF.

The chain combines TRBV6-4 with TRBJ1-6; D gene unclear. The germline V gene has CDR1 MRHNA and CDR2 SNTAGT. V lost 0 bases and J 4 bases, leaving 16 bases between the germline ends. The CDR3 is 18 amino acids. The CDR3 bases are TGTGCCAGCAGTGACTCTCAGGAGGCCGACGATTATAATTCACCCCTCCACTTT. This gives the protein CASSDSQEADDYNSPLHF.

This sequence joins TRBV28 and TRBJ2-6, with a weak D call TRBD1 (6 bases). The V gene's germline CDR1 is MDHEN and CDR2 SYDVKM. Between the trimmed V and J ends, which lost 5 bases and 0 bases, there was a span of 8 bases. The CDR3 contains 15 residues. For the CDR3, the DNA is TGTGCCAGCAGTCCAGGGGACTCTGGGGCCAACGTCCTGACTTTC. Protein: CASSPGDSGANVLTF.

This rearrangement joins TRBV4-2 to TRBJ2-4, with D perhaps matching TRBD1 (5 bases). V was trimmed by 5 bases and J by 1 base, leaving 12 bases between them. The CDR3 length is 15 residues. Germline assignment: CDR1 LGHNA and CDR2 YNFKEQ. CDR3 nucleotide sequence: TGTGCCAGCAGCTCACAGGTATCGGCCAAAAACATTCAGTACTTC. It translates to CASSSQVSAKNIQYF.

This clone has a handful of counts. The chain carries TRBV5-1 and TRBJ2-7; D is unclear. The CDR3 contains 15 residues. Germline V gene data show CDR1 as SGHRS and CDR2 as YFSETQ. Trimming pared 0 bases from V and 1 base from J, leaving 11 bases between. CDR3: CASSLVSLGSYEQYF. As DNA, the CDR3 is TGCGCCAGCAGCTTGGTCTCCCTAGGGTCCTACGAGCAGTACTTC.